A selection of T cell receptor beta chains follows, all from one sample in a study of PD-1 blockade in classical Hodgkin lymphoma. Repertoires were generated with immunoSEQ multiplex PCR, while TCRdb's copy carries only in-frame clones and drops some. Of some 90,000 clones listed, around 90% are singletons. The specimen comprised peripheral blood mononuclear cells (PBMCs), sampled before the second cycle of nivolumab. Source of these receptors: a human donor with classical Hodgkin lymphoma. CDR3s include the opening cysteine and the closing phenylalanine or tryptophan. D genes are given only for firm matches. Not all rows give a size; the values are once, few, many and, for expanded clones, a class.

TRBV9	NA	NA	TRBJ2-5	CASSVGGGDQETQYF	TGTGCCAGCAGCGTAGGCGGAGGGGATCAAGAGACCCAGTACTTC
TRBV4-1	NA	NA	TRBJ2-3	CASSPLDRRGDTQYF	TGCGCCAGCAGCCCACTGGACCGACGTGGAGATACGCAGTATTTT
TRBV5-6	NA	NA	TRBJ2-7	CASSGIDEQYF	TGTGCCAGCAGCGGAATAGACGAGCAGTACTTC
TRBV19	TRBD2	NA	TRBJ2-5	CASGGGGETQYF	TGTGCCAGCGGGGGGGGTGGAGAGACCCAGTACTTC
TRBV7-9	NA	NA	TRBJ2-5	CASSFGGWVEETQYF	TGTGCCAGCAGCTTCGGGGGTTGGGTTGAGGAGACCCAGTACTTC
TRBV10-3	TRBD2	NA	TRBJ2-3	CAISALAGEMRNTQYF	TGTGCCATCAGTGCGCTAGCGGGAGAGATGAGAAATACGCAGTATTTT
TRBV28	NA	once	TRBJ1-5	CASSFPGAGNNQPQHF	TGTGCCAGCAGTTTCCCCGGGGCGGGGAACAATCAGCCCCAGCATTTT
TRBV15	NA	NA	TRBJ2-3	CATSRRTDSTDTQYF	TGTGCCACCAGCAGACGAACGGACAGCACAGATACGCAGTATTTT
TRBV6-4	NA	NA	TRBJ2-1	CASSRDFYSYNEQFF	TGTGCCAGCAGCCGGGACTTTTATTCCTACAATGAGCAGTTCTTC
TRBV27	NA	NA	TRBJ2-1	CASSFGAARGDEQFF	TGTGCCAGCAGTTTCGGTGCGGCAAGGGGCGATGAGCAGTTCTTC
TRBV5-1	NA	NA	TRBJ1-1	CASSLDNPRDTEAFF	TGCGCCAGCAGCCTGGACAACCCGCGGGACACTGAAGCTTTCTTT
TRBV5-1	NA	NA	TRBJ1-4	CASSLEFGVPNEKLFF	TGCGCCAGCAGCTTGGAATTCGGGGTCCCTAATGAAAAACTGTTTTTT
TRBV19	NA	NA	TRBJ1-2	CASSISNTGWSYGYTF	TGTGCCAGTAGTATATCCAACACAGGATGGAGCTATGGCTACACCTTC
TRBV14	NA	NA	TRBJ2-1	CASSLPGSPWYNEQFF	TGTGCCAGCAGCCTCCCCGGGTCCCCGTGGTACAATGAGCAGTTCTTC
TRBV6-6	NA	NA	TRBJ2-3	CASSWGNTDTQYF	TGTGCCAGCAGTTGGGGGAACACAGATACGCAGTATTTT
TRBV30	TRBD1	NA	TRBJ1-5	CAWGQANQPQHF	TGTGCCTGGGGACAGGCGAATCAGCCCCAGCATTTT
TRBV6-6	NA	few	TRBJ2-6	CASRTDSGANVLTF	TGTGCCAGCAGGACAGACTCTGGGGCCAACGTCCTGACTTTC
TRBV27	TRBD1	NA	TRBJ2-7	CASSTPDRGRSEQYF	TGTGCCAGCAGTACACCGGACAGGGGGCGTTCCGAGCAGTACTTC
TRBV19	TRBD1	once	TRBJ2-7	CASTPAGTASYEQYF	TGTGCCAGTACTCCGGCCGGGACAGCCTCCTACGAGCAGTACTTC
TRBV29-1	NA	NA	TRBJ2-7	CSVEPTGAYEQYF	TGCAGCGTTGAACCGACAGGCGCCTACGAGCAGTACTTC
TRBV27	TRBD1	NA	TRBJ1-4	CASTGTGYNEKLFF	TGTGCCAGCACTGGGACAGGGTACAATGAAAAACTGTTTTTT
TRBV30	TRBD2	NA	TRBJ2-5	CAWTLAGGDGTQYF	TGTGCCTGGACTTTAGCGGGAGGGGATGGGACCCAGTACTTC
TRBV6-1	TRBD2	NA	TRBJ2-3	CASSGTSGMSDTQYF	TGTGCCAGCAGTGGTACTAGCGGGATGTCAGATACGCAGTATTTT
TRBV2	TRBD2	NA	TRBJ2-3	CASSVASSGASTDTQYF	TGTGCCAGCAGCGTGGCGAGTAGCGGGGCCAGCACAGATACGCAGTATTTT
TRBV5-1	TRBD2	NA	TRBJ2-5	CASSLAGEGAVSQYF	TGCGCCAGCAGCTTGGCCGGGGAGGGTGCAGTCTCCCAGTACTTC
TRBV25-1	NA	NA	TRBJ2-7	CASSAQGYEQYF	TGTGCCAGCAGTGCACAGGGCTACGAGCAGTACTTC
TRBV6-5	TRBD2	NA	TRBJ2-2	CASNGEGSTGELFF	TGTGCCAGCAACGGGGAGGGGAGTACCGGGGAGCTGTTTTTT
TRBV11-2	NA	NA	TRBJ1-1	CASSPRARSSSFF	TGTGCCAGCAGCCCCCGGGCTCGCAGCTCGAGTTTCTTT
TRBV11-2	NA	NA	TRBJ2-1	CASSLVRGSSYNEQFF	TGTGCCAGCAGCTTAGTCAGGGGCAGCTCCTACAATGAGCAGTTCTTC
TRBV19	TRBD1	NA	TRBJ1-5	CASSRQGGNQPQHF	TGTGCCAGTAGCAGACAGGGGGGAAATCAGCCCCAGCATTTT
TRBV29-1	NA	NA	TRBJ2-1	CSASGGDGNEQFF	TGCAGCGCCTCGGGCGGAGATGGAAATGAGCAGTTCTTC
TRBV5-1	TRBD2	NA	TRBJ2-1	CASSLWSGSDNEQFF	TGCGCCAGCAGCTTGTGGAGCGGGAGCGACAATGAGCAGTTCTTC
TRBV5-8	NA	NA	TRBJ1-1	CASSLDANRNTEAFF	TGTGCCAGCAGCTTGGACGCTAATAGAAATACTGAAGCTTTCTTT
TRBV28	NA	NA	TRBJ2-1	CASSHRDWTSSYNEQFF	TGTGCCAGCAGTCACAGGGACTGGACGAGCTCCTACAATGAGCAGTTCTTC
TRBV7-9	NA	NA	TRBJ1-2	CATILPGYSHYGYTF	TGTGCCACCATCCTACCGGGGTATAGTCACTATGGCTACACCTTC
TRBV5-4	TRBD1	NA	TRBJ2-7	CASSLAGTGHEQYF	TGTGCCAGCAGCTTGGCCGGGACAGGGCACGAGCAGTACTTC
TRBV6-4	NA	NA	TRBJ1-1	CASKLTANTEAFF	TGTGCCAGCAAGTTGACAGCGAACACTGAAGCTTTCTTT
TRBV11-2	NA	NA	TRBJ2-1	CASSLGGQINEQFF	TGTGCCAGCAGCTTAGGGGGACAAATCAATGAGCAGTTCTTC
TRBV4-1	NA	NA	TRBJ2-7	CASSQGRGGEQYF	TGCGCCAGCAGCCAAGGACGGGGAGGCGAGCAGTACTTC
TRBV5-4	TRBD2	NA	TRBJ2-1	CASSLGTSGNNEQFF	TGTGCCAGCAGCTTAGGGACTAGCGGGAACAATGAGCAGTTCTTC
TRBV2	NA	NA	TRBJ2-7	CASQTSFIAAEQYF	TGTGCCAGTCAGACTTCTTTTATCGCAGCCGAGCAGTACTTC
TRBV6-5	NA	NA	TRBJ1-1	CASTAGSGAFF	TGTGCCAGCACCGCGGGGTCAGGGGCTTTCTTT
TRBV30	NA	NA	TRBJ1-1	CAWSVRGNTEAFF	TGTGCCTGGAGTGTACGGGGGAACACTGAAGCTTTCTTT
TRBV28	NA	few	TRBJ1-1	CASSFLPTNTEAFF	TGTGCCAGCAGTTTCTTACCTACGAACACTGAAGCTTTCTTT
TRBV7-9	TRBD2	NA	TRBJ2-1	CASSLPGLAGAGEQFF	TGTGCCAGCAGCTTACCGGGACTAGCGGGAGCCGGGGAGCAGTTCTTC
TRBV9	TRBD1	NA	TRBJ2-1	CASSASGTGANEQFF	TGTGCCAGCAGCGCTTCCGGGACAGGGGCCAATGAGCAGTTCTTC
TRBV10-3	TRBD1	NA	TRBJ2-1	CAIRDRGDEQFF	TGTGCCATCAGGGACAGGGGGGATGAGCAGTTCTTC
TRBV15	TRBD1	NA	TRBJ2-7	CATSKNRGPYEQYF	TGTGCCACCAGTAAAAACAGGGGGCCTTACGAGCAGTACTTC
TRBV9	TRBD2	NA	TRBJ2-7	CASSVEAAGASYEQYF	TGTGCCAGCAGCGTAGAGGCAGCGGGAGCCTCCTACGAGCAGTACTTC
TRBV2	NA	NA	TRBJ1-1	CASRGRGNTEAFF	TGTGCCAGCAGGGGTCGGGGGAACACTGAAGCTTTCTTT
TRBV30	NA	NA	TRBJ1-2	CAWSVVGTNYGYTF	TGTGCCTGGAGTGTAGTGGGGACTAACTATGGCTACACCTTC
TRBV18	TRBD1	NA	TRBJ2-3	CASSPPFLGQGIDTQYF	TGTGCCAGCTCACCACCATTTTTAGGACAGGGTATAGATACGCAGTATTTT
TRBV5-5	NA	NA	TRBJ2-7	CASSIRDPPHEQYF	TGTGCCAGCAGCATCCGGGACCCGCCACACGAGCAGTACTTC